Listed below are T cell receptor beta chains from one sample, sequenced in a study of T cells in Graves' hyperthyroidism and ophthalmopathy. MiXCR, run by TCRdb on the multiplex PCR reads, gives a single entry per CDR3 protein. Of about 200,000 distinct CDR3 sequences listed, approximately 16% are singletons. The sample taken for sequencing was blood. The receptor source for this set is a man in his forties or fifties with Graves' hyperthyroidism. Each CDR3 is given with its conserved first and last residue. A D gene is named only where the DNA matches it firmly. Only part of the rows carry a size: once, few, many, or a class if the clone is expanded.

abundance	v_gene	j_gene	d_gene	CDR3aa	CDR3nt
many	TRBV28	TRBJ1-4	TRBD1	CASSTDVGRGRSEKLFF	TGTGCCAGCAGTACCGACGTCGGGAGGGGGCGTAGTGAAAAACTGTTTTTT
few	TRBV28	TRBJ2-7	.	CASVLVGSHEQYF	TGTGCCAGCGTCTTGGTAGGTAGTCACGAGCAGTACTTC
many	TRBV5-1	TRBJ2-2	TRBD1	CASSPDRGSNTGELFF	TGCGCCAGCAGCCCTGACAGGGGGTCGAACACCGGGGAGCTGTTTTTT
many	TRBV27	TRBJ1-1	.	CASSRQTNTEAFF	TGTGCCAGCAGCCGACAGACGAACACTGAAGCTTTCTTT
.	TRBV7-3	TRBJ1-1	.	CASSPQVTVIMNTEAFF	TGTGCCAGCAGCCCTCAGGTAACAGTAATCATGAACACTGAAGCTTTCTTT
many	TRBV30	TRBJ2-5	.	CAAASGGETQYF	TGTGCGGCGGCCTCAGGGGGGGAGACCCAGTACTTC
few	TRBV11-2	TRBJ2-1	.	CASSLEAGAYNEQFF	TGTGCCAGCAGCTTAGAGGCAGGGGCCTACAATGAGCAGTTCTTC
many	TRBV3-1	TRBJ1-5	.	CASSQGPNQPQHF	TGTGCCAGCAGCCAAGGGCCCAATCAGCCCCAGCATTTT
.	TRBV19	TRBJ1-1	.	CASSATVRTEAFF	TGTGCCAGTAGCGCCACAGTGCGCACTGAAGCTTTCTTT
few	TRBV18	TRBJ2-5	.	CASSPKSRGQETQYF	TGTGCCAGCTCACCAAAGTCACGGGGCCAAGAGACCCAGTACTTC
many	TRBV11-1	TRBJ2-7	.	CASSVNYEQYF	TGTGCCAGCAGCGTAAACTACGAGCAGTACTTC
many	TRBV12-5	TRBJ2-7	.	CASGLVSRVAYEQYF	TGTGCTAGTGGTTTGGTATCCAGGGTAGCCTACGAGCAGTACTTC
.	TRBV12-3/TRBV12-4	TRBJ1-1	.	CASKRQLNTEAFF	TGTGCCAGCAAGAGACAGCTGAACACTGAAGCTTTCTTT
few	TRBV5-4	TRBJ1-6	.	CASSLDSANSPLHF	TGTGCCAGCAGCTTGGACAGTGCCAATTCACCCCTCCACTTT
many	TRBV5-1	TRBJ2-7	TRBD1	CASSLGGTGGAYEQYF	TGCGCCAGCAGCTTGGGTGGGACAGGGGGCGCCTACGAGCAGTACTTC
.	TRBV5-6	TRBJ1-6	TRBD1	CASSRGDSNHNSPLHF	TGTGCCAGCAGCCGGGGGGACAGCAACCATAATTCACCCCTCCACTTT